This T cell receptor (beta chain) originates from a study of immune evolution from preneoplasia to lung adenocarcinoma. V gave up 1 base and J gave up 5 bases; unmatched junction bases: 8. Germline V CDR1 and CDR2: MGHRA, YSYEKL. This CDR3 has 15 amino acids. Sequencing used immunoSEQ multiplex PCR; TCRdb keeps in-frame clones, though not all of them. Found here are more than 3,500 clones, more than 70% of them singletons; the top ten hold about 2.6%. The chain combines TRBV4-1 with TRBJ2-7; 7 bases align to TRBD1. This TCR derives from a person aged 55-85 years with lung adenocarcinoma. Sample: FFPE lung adenocarcinoma in situ tissue. The DNA for the CDR3 is TGCGCCAGCAGCCAAGCGGGGACAGCAGGAGACGAGCAGTACTTC. It encodes CASSQAGTAGDEQYF.